What follows are 3 T cell receptor beta chains derived from one specimen sequenced in a study of CXCR3-negative and CXCR3-positive naive CD8 T cells. Findings of the study overall: Hydrophobicity was higher for TRB CDR3s found in CXCR3-positive naive cells than in CXCR3-negative naive cells.

For these receptors, no antigen is known. cDNA libraries for TRB were generated by 5' RACE incorporating UMI labels. Each CDR3 protein gets one entry in TCRdb, which reprocessed the 5' RACE reads and gives no DNA. This sample's clone table lists about 50,000 distinct CDR3 sequences. Material: naive CXCR3+ CD8+ T cells from blood. Subset reported: CD45RO-CCR7+CD27+CD95- naive CD8+ T cells expressing CXCR3 (TNR3+). These receptors originate from a human donor in good health. Some clones in this sample may be carry-over from other donors' samples.

This sequence joins TRBV14 and TRBJ1-1; TCRdb lists TRBD1, though no DNA is available to test this call. Germline V gene lookup returns CDR1 SGHDN and CDR2 FVKESK. The CDR3 has 14 residues. This CDR3 reads CASSQEWGDTEAFF.

The chain couples TRBV9 to TRBJ1-3. Looked up from germline, CDR1 is SGDLS and CDR2 is YYNGEE. The CDR3 consists of 14 residues. The CDR3 sequence is CASSLTDPGNTIYF.

The rearrangement links TRBV20-1 to TRBJ2-7; TCRdb indicates TRBD1, and absent DNA this call remains unverified. Germline values: CDR1 DFQATT, CDR2 SNEGSKA (reference sequence). This CDR3 has 13 amino acids. CDR3 sequence reads: CSAGTVSSYEQYF.